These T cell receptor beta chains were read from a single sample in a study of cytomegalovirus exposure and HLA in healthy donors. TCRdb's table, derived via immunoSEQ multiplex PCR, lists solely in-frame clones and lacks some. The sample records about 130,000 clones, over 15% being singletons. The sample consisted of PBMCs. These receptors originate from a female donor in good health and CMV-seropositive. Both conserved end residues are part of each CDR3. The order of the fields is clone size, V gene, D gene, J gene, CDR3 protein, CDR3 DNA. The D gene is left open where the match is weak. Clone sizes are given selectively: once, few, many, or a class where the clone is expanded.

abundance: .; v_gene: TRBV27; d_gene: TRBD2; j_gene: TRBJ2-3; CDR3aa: CASSQRGLAIDTQYF; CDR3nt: TGTGCCAGCAGTCAGCGGGGACTAGCAATCGATACGCAGTATTTT
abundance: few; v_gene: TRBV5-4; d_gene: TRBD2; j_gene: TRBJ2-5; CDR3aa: CASTGTSGGETQYF; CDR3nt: TGTGCCAGCACCGGGACTAGCGGCGGGGAGACCCAGTACTTC
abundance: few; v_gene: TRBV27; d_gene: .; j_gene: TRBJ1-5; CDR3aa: CASSFSSGNQPQHF; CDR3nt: TGTGCCAGCAGTTTTTCCTCCGGGAATCAGCCCCAGCATTTT
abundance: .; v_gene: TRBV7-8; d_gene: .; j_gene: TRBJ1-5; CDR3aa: CASSPTGLNQPQHF; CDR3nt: TGTGCCAGCAGCCCCACAGGGTTAAATCAGCCCCAGCATTTT
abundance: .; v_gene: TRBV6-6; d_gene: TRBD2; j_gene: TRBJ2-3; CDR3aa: CASSPLNGGVSDTQYF; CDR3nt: TGTGCCAGCAGTCCCCTCAACGGGGGGGTTTCAGATACGCAGTATTTT
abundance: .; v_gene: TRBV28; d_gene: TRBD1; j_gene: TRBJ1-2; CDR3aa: CASSLTGTGGHGYTF; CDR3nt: TGTGCCAGCAGTTTGACCGGGACAGGGGGACACGGCTACACCTTC
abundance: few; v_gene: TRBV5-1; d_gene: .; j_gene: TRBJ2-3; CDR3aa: CASRAGTSTDTQYF; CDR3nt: TGCGCCAGCAGGGCGGGTACCAGCACAGATACGCAGTATTTT
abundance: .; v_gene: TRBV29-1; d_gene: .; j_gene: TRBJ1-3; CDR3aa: CSVQGRSGNTIYF; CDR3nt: TGCAGCGTTCAGGGAAGATCTGGAAACACCATATATTTT
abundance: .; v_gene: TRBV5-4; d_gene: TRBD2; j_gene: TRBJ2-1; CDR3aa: CASSLGTSGAYNEQFF; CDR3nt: TGTGCCAGCAGCCTGGGGACTAGCGGTGCCTACAATGAGCAGTTCTTC
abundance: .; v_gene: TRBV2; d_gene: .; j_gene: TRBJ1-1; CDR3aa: CASTLEDRPGAFF; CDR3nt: TGTGCCAGCACCTTGGAGGACCGCCCCGGAGCTTTCTTT
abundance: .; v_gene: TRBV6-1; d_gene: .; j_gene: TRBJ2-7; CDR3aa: CASSGSRYGYEQYF; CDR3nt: TGTGCCAGCAGTGGGTCTAGATACGGCTACGAGCAGTACTTC
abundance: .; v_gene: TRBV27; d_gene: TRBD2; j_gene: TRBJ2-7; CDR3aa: CASSFSGGELHF; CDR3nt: TGTGCCAGCAGTTTTAGCGGGGGCGAGCTGCACTTC
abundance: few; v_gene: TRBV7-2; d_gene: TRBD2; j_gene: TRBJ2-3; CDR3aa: CASSYSGGGADTQYF; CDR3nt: TGTGCCAGCAGCTATAGCGGGGGGGGAGCAGATACGCAGTATTTT
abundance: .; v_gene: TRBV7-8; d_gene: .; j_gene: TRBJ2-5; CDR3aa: CASSLVRAGYQETQYF; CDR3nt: TGTGCCAGCAGCTTAGTTAGGGCAGGGTACCAAGAGACCCAGTACTTC
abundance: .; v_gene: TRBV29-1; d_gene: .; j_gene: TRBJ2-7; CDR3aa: CSVRQDTSYEQYF; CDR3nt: TGCAGCGTAAGACAGGATACGTCCTACGAGCAGTACTTC
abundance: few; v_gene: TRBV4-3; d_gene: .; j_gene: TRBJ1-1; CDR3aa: CASSQVGGLTEAFF; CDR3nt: TGCGCCAGCAGCCAAGTCGGGGGGCTCACTGAAGCTTTCTTT
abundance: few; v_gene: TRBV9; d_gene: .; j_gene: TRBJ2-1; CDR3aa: CASSVGWGDNEQFF; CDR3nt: TGTGCCAGCAGCGTGGGGTGGGGGGACAATGAGCAGTTCTTC
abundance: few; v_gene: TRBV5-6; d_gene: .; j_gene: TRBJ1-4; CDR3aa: CASSFSGNEKLFF; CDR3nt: TGTGCCAGCAGCTTTTCGGGAAATGAAAAACTGTTTTTT
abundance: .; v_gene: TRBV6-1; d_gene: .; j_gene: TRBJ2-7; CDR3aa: CASSEFSVVPYEQYF; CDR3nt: TGTGCCAGCAGTGAATTCTCGGTGGTCCCCTACGAGCAGTACTTC
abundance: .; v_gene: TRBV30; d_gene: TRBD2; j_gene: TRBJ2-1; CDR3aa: CACGTSGSNEQFF; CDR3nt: TGTGCCTGCGGGACTAGCGGATCCAATGAGCAGTTCTTC
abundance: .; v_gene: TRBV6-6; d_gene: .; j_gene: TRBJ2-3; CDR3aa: CASSYSRQSTDTQYF; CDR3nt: TGTGCCAGCAGTTACTCGCGGCAGTCAACAGATACGCAGTATTTT
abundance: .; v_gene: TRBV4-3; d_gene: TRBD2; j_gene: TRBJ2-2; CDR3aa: CASSRAGGVRTGELFF; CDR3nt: TGCGCCAGCAGTCGAGCGGGGGGGGTTCGCACCGGGGAGCTGTTTTTT
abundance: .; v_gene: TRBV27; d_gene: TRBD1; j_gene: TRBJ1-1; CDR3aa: CASRRTGRTEAFF; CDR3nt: TGTGCCAGCAGGAGGACAGGGCGGACTGAAGCTTTCTTT
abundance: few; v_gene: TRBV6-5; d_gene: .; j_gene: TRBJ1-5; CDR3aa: CASSLNSNQPQHF; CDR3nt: TGTGCCAGCAGTTTAAATAGCAATCAGCCCCAGCATTTT
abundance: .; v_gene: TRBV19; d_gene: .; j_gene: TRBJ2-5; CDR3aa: CASSIRVQETQYF; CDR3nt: TGTGCCAGTAGTATACGGGTCCAAGAGACCCAGTACTTC
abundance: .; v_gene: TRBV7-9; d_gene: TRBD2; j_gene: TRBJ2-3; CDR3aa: CASSLAGGVANRTDTQYF; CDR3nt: TGTGCCAGCAGCTTAGCGGGAGGGGTAGCTAATCGCACAGATACGCAGTATTTT
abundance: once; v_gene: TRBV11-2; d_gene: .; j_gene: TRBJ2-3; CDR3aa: CASSLLIAASTDTQYF; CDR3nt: TGTGCCAGCAGCCTCCTGATAGCGGCTAGCACAGATACGCAGTATTTT
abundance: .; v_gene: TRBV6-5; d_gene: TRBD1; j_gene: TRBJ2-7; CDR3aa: CASSYSPGQETYEQYF; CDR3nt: TGTGCCAGCAGTTACTCCCCGGGACAGGAAACCTACGAGCAGTACTTC
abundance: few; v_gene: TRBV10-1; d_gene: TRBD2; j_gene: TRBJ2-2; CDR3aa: CASSDQRGGPGELFF; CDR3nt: TGCGCCAGCAGTGATCAGCGGGGGGGCCCCGGGGAGCTGTTTTTT
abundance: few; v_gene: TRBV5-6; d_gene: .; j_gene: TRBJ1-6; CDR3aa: CASRSSNSPLHF; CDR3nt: TGTGCCAGCAGATCTTCTAATTCACCCCTCCACTTT
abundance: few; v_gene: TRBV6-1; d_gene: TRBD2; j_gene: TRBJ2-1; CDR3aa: CASRPSGSSYNEQFF; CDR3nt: TGTGCCAGCAGGCCAAGCGGGAGCTCCTACAATGAGCAGTTCTTC
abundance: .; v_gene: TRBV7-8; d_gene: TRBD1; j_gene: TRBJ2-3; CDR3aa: CASSPGTAEDTQYF; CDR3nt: TGTGCCAGCAGCCCAGGGACAGCCGAAGATACGCAGTATTTT
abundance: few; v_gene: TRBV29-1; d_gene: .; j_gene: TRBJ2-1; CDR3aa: CSVETRDNEQFF; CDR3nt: TGCAGCGTTGAAACTAGGGACAATGAGCAGTTCTTC
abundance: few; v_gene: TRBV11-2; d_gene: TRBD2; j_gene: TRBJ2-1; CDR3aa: CASSRGTSGAYEQFF; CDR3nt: TGTGCCAGCAGCCGCGGGACTAGCGGGGCTTATGAGCAGTTCTTC
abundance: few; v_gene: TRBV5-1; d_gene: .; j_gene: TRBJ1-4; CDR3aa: CASSLLVGASTNEKLFF; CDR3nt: TGCGCCAGCAGCCTCTTAGTGGGGGCTTCAACTAATGAAAAACTGTTTTTT
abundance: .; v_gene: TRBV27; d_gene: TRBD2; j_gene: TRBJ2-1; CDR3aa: CASSEREEPYNEQFF; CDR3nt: TGTGCCAGCAGTGAGCGGGAGGAGCCCTACAATGAGCAGTTCTTC
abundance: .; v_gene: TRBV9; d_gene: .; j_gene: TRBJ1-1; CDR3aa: CASSAKQTGGGAEAFF; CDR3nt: TGTGCCAGCAGCGCAAAACAGACAGGCGGTGGGGCTGAAGCTTTCTTT
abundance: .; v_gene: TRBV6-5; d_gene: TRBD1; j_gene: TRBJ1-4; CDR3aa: CASRRNRGVDEKLFF; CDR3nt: TGTGCCAGCAGGAGAAACAGGGGAGTCGATGAAAAACTGTTTTTT
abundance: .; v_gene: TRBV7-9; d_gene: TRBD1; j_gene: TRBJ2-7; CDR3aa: CASSLRQGYEQYF; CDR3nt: TGTGCCAGCAGTCTACGACAGGGCTACGAGCAGTACTTC
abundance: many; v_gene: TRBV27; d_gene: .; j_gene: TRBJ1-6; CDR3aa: CASSLYRDNSPLHF; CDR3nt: TGTGCCAGCAGTTTATACAGGGACAATTCACCCCTCCACTTT